These T cell receptor beta chains were read from a single sample in a study of T-cell reconstitution after alpha-beta-depleted transplantation in children. TCRdb reprocessed the PCR reads via MiXCR and lists one record per CDR3 protein. Here the sample spans fewer than 700,000 distinct CDR3 sequences, 10% to 15% being singletons. The sample here was PBMCs, mostly from graft donor cells, taken 360 days after TCRalphabeta/CD19-depleted stem cell transplant. Receptors were obtained from a male patient younger than 18 who had a stem cell transplant for acute myeloid leukemia, so the T cells may come from the graft donor. CDR3s include the opening cysteine and the closing phenylalanine or tryptophan. Fields, in order: J gene, V gene, clone size, D gene, CDR3 protein, CDR3 DNA. D genes are given only for firm matches. Clone size is stated in some rows and not others, as once, few, many or a class when expanded.

J gene: TRBJ2-3; V gene: TRBV24-1; clone size: few; D gene: TRBD2; CDR3 protein: CATSDFGGSTDTQYF; CDR3 DNA: TGTGCCACCAGTGATTTCGGGGGGAGCACAGATACGCAGTATTTT
J gene: TRBJ2-7; V gene: TRBV7-3; clone size: NA; D gene: NA; CDR3 protein: CASSQTPGRPYEQYF; CDR3 DNA: TGTGCCAGCAGCCAAACCCCAGGGAGACCCTACGAGCAGTACTTC
J gene: TRBJ2-7; V gene: TRBV9; clone size: few; D gene: NA; CDR3 protein: CASSGGQFSSYEQYF; CDR3 DNA: TGTGCCAGCAGCGGCGGACAGTTTAGCTCCTACGAGCAGTACTTC
J gene: TRBJ2-7; V gene: TRBV20-1; clone size: many; D gene: NA; CDR3 protein: CSARAPGDPYYEQYF; CDR3 DNA: TGCAGTGCTAGAGCTCCAGGGGATCCCTACTACGAGCAGTACTTC
J gene: TRBJ2-7; V gene: TRBV29-1; clone size: NA; D gene: NA; CDR3 protein: CSVVRAGEQYF; CDR3 DNA: TGCAGCGTTGTACGGGCGGGCGAGCAGTACTTC
J gene: TRBJ2-1; V gene: TRBV7-2; clone size: NA; D gene: NA; CDR3 protein: CASRYGVGEQFF; CDR3 DNA: TGTGCCAGCAGGTATGGAGTGGGTGAGCAGTTCTTC
J gene: TRBJ2-1; V gene: TRBV15; clone size: few; D gene: TRBD2; CDR3 protein: CATRMGLASYNEQFF; CDR3 DNA: TGTGCCACCAGGATGGGACTAGCGTCATACAATGAGCAGTTCTTC
J gene: TRBJ1-1; V gene: TRBV28; clone size: many; D gene: NA; CDR3 protein: CASSSVSNTEAFF; CDR3 DNA: TGTGCCAGCAGTTCAGTCTCGAACACTGAAGCTTTCTTT
J gene: TRBJ2-1; V gene: TRBV3-1; clone size: many; D gene: TRBD2; CDR3 protein: CASSQAGGPENEQFF; CDR3 DNA: TGTGCCAGCAGCCAAGCGGGAGGGCCGGAGAATGAGCAGTTCTTC
J gene: TRBJ2-1; V gene: TRBV11-2; clone size: many; D gene: TRBD2; CDR3 protein: CASSLGVRGLAFYNEQFF; CDR3 DNA: TGTGCCAGCAGCTTAGGGGTTAGGGGACTAGCCTTCTACAATGAGCAGTTCTTC
J gene: TRBJ1-6; V gene: TRBV18; clone size: few; D gene: NA; CDR3 protein: CASSFDNNPYLNILHF; CDR3 DNA: TGTGCCAGCTCATTCGACAATAACCCTTATCTCAACATCCTCCACTTT
J gene: TRBJ2-5; V gene: TRBV24-1; clone size: many; D gene: TRBD1; CDR3 protein: CATSEDRMRETQYF; CDR3 DNA: TGTGCCACCAGTGAGGACAGGATGCGTGAGACCCAGTACTTC
J gene: TRBJ2-7; V gene: TRBV6-1; clone size: few; D gene: TRBD2; CDR3 protein: CASSKLAGSGSYEQYF; CDR3 DNA: TGTGCCAGCAGTAAATTAGCGGGATCCGGTTCCTACGAGCAGTACTTC
J gene: TRBJ1-2; V gene: TRBV20-1; clone size: few; D gene: TRBD1; CDR3 protein: CSATGQGGIYGYTF; CDR3 DNA: TGCAGTGCCACGGGGCAGGGGGGTATCTATGGCTACACCTTC
J gene: TRBJ2-1; V gene: TRBV2; clone size: few; D gene: TRBD2; CDR3 protein: CASMWLAGSYNEQFF; CDR3 DNA: TGTGCCAGCATGTGGCTAGCGGGATCCTACAATGAGCAGTTCTTC
J gene: TRBJ2-7; V gene: TRBV7-3; clone size: NA; D gene: TRBD2; CDR3 protein: CASSLWGTAGTSGSYEQYF; CDR3 DNA: TGTGCCAGCAGCCTATGGGGGACAGCCGGGACTAGCGGGAGTTACGAGCAGTACTTC
J gene: TRBJ2-3; V gene: TRBV7-6; clone size: many; D gene: TRBD2; CDR3 protein: CASSLGTSGFHTDTQYF; CDR3 DNA: TGTGCCAGCAGCTTGGGGACTAGCGGGTTCCACACAGATACGCAGTATTTT
J gene: TRBJ1-2; V gene: TRBV28; clone size: many; D gene: TRBD1; CDR3 protein: CASSSTGQWYYGYTF; CDR3 DNA: TGTGCCAGCAGTTCCACGGGACAGTGGTACTATGGCTACACCTTC
J gene: TRBJ2-2; V gene: TRBV24-1; clone size: NA; D gene: TRBD1; CDR3 protein: CATSDPQGVAPTGELFF; CDR3 DNA: TGTGCCACCAGTGATCCTCAGGGGGTCGCCCCCACCGGGGAGCTGTTTTTT
J gene: TRBJ1-6; V gene: TRBV4-3; clone size: NA; D gene: NA; CDR3 protein: CASNSWGQGASSYNSPLHF; CDR3 DNA: TGCGCCAGCAACAGCTGGGGGCAGGGTGCCAGCTCCTATAATTCACCCCTCCACTTT
J gene: TRBJ2-2; V gene: TRBV9; clone size: NA; D gene: NA; CDR3 protein: CASSVADGGMDTGELFF; CDR3 DNA: TGTGCCAGCAGCGTAGCTGACGGGGGAATGGACACCGGGGAGCTGTTTTTT
J gene: TRBJ1-1; V gene: TRBV28; clone size: few; D gene: NA; CDR3 protein: CASVLSSPRGRDAFF; CDR3 DNA: TGTGCCAGCGTCTTATCCTCCCCAAGGGGAAGAGATGCTTTCTTT
J gene: TRBJ2-7; V gene: TRBV24-1; clone size: many; D gene: TRBD1; CDR3 protein: CATSDPDRAPYEQYF; CDR3 DNA: TGTGCCACCAGTGACCCGGACAGGGCTCCCTACGAGCAGTACTTC
J gene: TRBJ1-4; V gene: TRBV12-3/TRBV12-4; clone size: many; D gene: TRBD1; CDR3 protein: CASSAGTGPWELFF; CDR3 DNA: TGTGCCAGCAGTGCTGGGACAGGGCCTTGGGAACTGTTTTTT
J gene: TRBJ2-7; V gene: TRBV2; clone size: NA; D gene: NA; CDR3 protein: CASSEPRGRTQGEQYF; CDR3 DNA: TGTGCCAGCAGTGAACCTAGGGGCAGGACACAGGGTGAGCAGTACTTC
J gene: TRBJ2-5; V gene: TRBV29-1; clone size: few; D gene: NA; CDR3 protein: CSVAGTAAGETQYF; CDR3 DNA: TGCAGCGTCGCCGGGACCGCGGCGGGGGAGACCCAGTACTTC
J gene: TRBJ2-7; V gene: TRBV6-5; clone size: few; D gene: TRBD1; CDR3 protein: CASSSRGLRSYEQYF; CDR3 DNA: TGTGCCAGCAGTTCCAGGGGGCTTCGTTCCTACGAGCAGTACTTC
J gene: TRBJ2-7; V gene: TRBV15; clone size: NA; D gene: NA; CDR3 protein: CATSRDMSSYEQYF; CDR3 DNA: TGTGCCACCAGCAGAGATATGAGTTCCTACGAGCAGTACTTC
J gene: TRBJ1-1; V gene: TRBV12-3/TRBV12-4; clone size: NA; D gene: NA; CDR3 protein: CASTPRGRTTPEAFF; CDR3 DNA: TGTGCCAGCACCCCCCGGGGGCGGACTACTCCTGAAGCTTTCTTT
J gene: TRBJ2-6; V gene: TRBV4-3; clone size: few; D gene: TRBD2; CDR3 protein: CASSQVAGLAGNSGANVLTF; CDR3 DNA: TGCGCCAGCAGCCAAGTGGCTGGACTAGCGGGGAACTCTGGGGCCAACGTCCTGACTTTC
J gene: TRBJ1-1; V gene: TRBV28; clone size: NA; D gene: TRBD1; CDR3 protein: CASSPNNRGRVETEAFF; CDR3 DNA: TGTGCCAGCAGCCCAAATAACAGGGGGCGCGTGGAGACTGAAGCTTTCTTT